Shown below are 25 T cell receptor beta chains from a single sample sequenced in a study of cytomegalovirus exposure and HLA in healthy donors. PCR involved 60 Vbeta and 13 Jbeta primers. Clones were sequenced by immunoSEQ multiplex PCR, and TCRdb holds only the in-frame ones, with some missing. Among 150,000 or so clones listed, roughly 73% were seen once. Sequenced: PBMCs. The receptors come from a woman younger than 35 in good health and CMV-seronegative.

A few counts support this clone. CDR3: CASSLGLAGGRSTGELFF. For the CDR3, the DNA is TGTGCCAGTAGTCTGGGACTAGCGGGGGGGCGTAGTACCGGGGAGCTGTTTTTT. The chain couples TRBV19 to TRBJ2-2; 16 bases map to TRBD2. The J segment lost 5 bases and the V segment lost 5 bases, leaving 8 bases of the junction unmatched. The CDR3 has 18 amino acids. Germline V gene data show CDR1 as LNHDA and CDR2 as SQIVND (reference sequence). Full variable domain (missing parts from reference TRBV19 and TRBJ2-2): DGGITQSPKYLFRKEGQNVTLSCEQNLNHDAMYWYRQDPGQGLRLIYYSQIVNDFQKGDIAEGYSVSREKKESFPLTVTSAQKNPTAFYLCASSLGLAGGRSTGELFFGEGSRLTVL.

Worth noting for this clone: One base separates it from a far larger clone, so it is likely a read error. V usage is TRBV4-1 and J usage is TRBJ1-5, with D possibly matching TRBD1 (6 bases). The germline V gene encodes CDR1 MGHRA and CDR2 YSYEKL. CDR3 length: 17 amino acids. CDR3 sequence reads: CPSSQGRGRLGNQPQHF. The CDR3 region has the DNA TGCCCCAGCAGCCAAGGCAGGGGAAGGTTGGGCAATCAGCCCCAGCATTTT.

V gene TRBV27 combines with J gene TRBJ1-6; 9 bases match TRBD1. Germline CDR1 and CDR2: MNHEY and SMNVEV (reference sequence). The junction had 2 bases not matched to a gene; V was cut back by 4 bases and J by 7 bases. The CDR3 covers 14 residues. CDR3: CASSWGTGNSPLHF. CDR3 bases: TGTGCCAGCAGTTGGGGGACAGGGAATTCACCCCTCCACTTT.

The chain joins TRBV6-1 to TRBJ1-2; D uncertain. CDR1 MNHNS and CDR2 SASEGT come from the germline V gene. V was shortened by 4 bases and J by 9 bases, with 12 bases between the two germline ends. The CDR3 is made up of 12 amino acids. The CDR3 spells CASSGRGGSYTF. CDR3 bases: TGTGCCAGCAGTGGACGCGGTGGCAGCTACACCTTC.

The genes are TRBV5-1 and TRBJ1-2; 11 nucleotides line up with TRBD1. V shed 0 bases, J shed 8 bases, and the junction held 3 bases outside the gene matches. The CDR3 is 14 amino acids. Per germline, CDR1 SGHRS and CDR2 YFSETQ. CDR3 in amino acids: CASSLEDRGHGYTF. The CDR3 coding sequence is TGCGCCAGCAGCTTGGAGGACAGGGGGCACGGCTACACCTTC.

The J gene is TRBJ2-5, the V gene TRBV27; possible D gene TRBD2, 6 bases. Trimming removed 6 bases at V and 4 bases at J, with 12 bases between. The CDR3 sequence is 13 residues long. The germline V gene encodes CDR1 MNHEY and CDR2 SMNVEV (reference sequence). The CDR3 DNA follows: TGTGCCAGCAGAATTCACGGGGGAGAGACCCAGTACTTC. Translated: CASRIHGGETQYF.

This clone was observed a handful of times. The chain carries TRBV27 and TRBJ1-6; 9 bases map to TRBD1. Germline CDR1 and CDR2: MNHEY and SMNVEV (reference sequence). This CDR3 is built from 15 residues. Germline trimming cut 2 bases from V and 7 bases from J; bases unmatched to any gene: 3. The CDR3 DNA reads as TGTGCCAGCAGTTTAACCGGACAGGGGAATTCACCCCTCCACTTT. Protein product: CASSLTGQGNSPLHF.

Only a few counts were recorded for this clone. The chain links TRBV19 to TRBJ2-4; possibly TRBD1 for D (5 bases). The CDR3 runs 12 residues. Germline loops: CDR1 LNHDA, CDR2 SQIVND (reference sequence). V was cut by 8 bases and J by 0 bases, with 5 bases left in between. The CDR3 bases are TGTGCCAGTCAGGGAGCCAAAAACATTCAGTACTTC. Translation gives CASQGAKNIQYF.

This chain joins TRBV7-8 and TRBJ2-7; 9 bases are a match to TRBD1. Germline lookup yields CDR1 SGHVS and CDR2 FQNEAQ. With V trimmed by 5 bases and J by 7 bases, 15 bases remained unmatched. This CDR3 is built from 16 residues. Here the CDR3 DNA reads TGTGCCAGCAGCCGAAAGGAGGGACAGGGTATTAGAGAGCAGTACTTC. Amino acids: CASSRKEGQGIREQYF. Looking up the rest from reference TRBV7-8 and TRBJ2-7 gives the full variable domain: GAGVSQSPRYKVAKRGQDVALRCDPISGHVSLFWYQQALGQGPEFLTYFQNEAQLDKSGLPSDRFFAERPEGSVSTLKIQRTQQEDSAVYLCASSRKEGQGIREQYFGPGTRLTVT.

V is TRBV28 and J is TRBJ2-1, with unresolved D. Germline lookup yields CDR1 MDHEN and CDR2 SYDVKM. V lost 5 bases to trimming and J lost 1 base, with 3 bases between them. The CDR3 contains 12 residues. The CDR3 here is CASSTSYNEQFF. The CDR3 DNA sequence: TGTGCCAGCAGTACTTCCTACAATGAGCAGTTCTTC.

The chain combines TRBV7-2 with TRBJ2-2, with 9 bases that match TRBD1. Germline values: CDR1 SGHTA, CDR2 FQGNSA. CDR3 size: 16 residues. Unmatched junction bases numbered 10, after V lost 5 bases and J lost 6 bases. The DNA of the CDR3 is TGTGCCAGCAGCATATCCGGGACAGGGAGGGCCGGGGAGCTGTTTTTT. This sequence encodes CASSISGTGRAGELFF.

J is TRBJ2-3 and V is TRBV12-2; TRBD1 is the table's D call, not checked against the DNA. TRBV12-2 is a listed pseudogene. The CDR3 totals 21 residues. DNA of the CDR3: TGTGCAAGTCGCGTCGACAGGCCCGCGAGTGTGTTCAACAGCCTCACAGATACGCAGTATTTT. Its translation is CASRVDRPASVFNSLTDTQYF.

J is TRBJ2-3 and V is TRBV4-1; a weak D match, TRBD2 (6 bases). Germline CDR1 and CDR2: MGHRA and YSYEKL. The CDR3 spans 14 residues. Trimming took 1 base from V and 6 from J, leaving 11 bases between them. The DNA of the CDR3 is TGCGCCAGCAGCCAAGTTGGTGGGAGGGATACGCAGTATTTT. The encoded protein is CASSQVGGRDTQYF.

The chain couples TRBV2 to TRBJ1-1; 7 bases map to TRBD1. This CDR3 is 13 amino acids long. V was pared by 8 bases and J by 4 bases, with 7 bases of the junction left unmatched. Germline V gene lookup returns CDR1 SNHLY and CDR2 FYNNEI. The CDR3 is CASGDRLTTEAFF. The CDR3 bases are TGTGCCAGCGGGGACAGATTGACCACTGAAGCTTTCTTT.

The chain couples TRBV5-1 to TRBJ2-7; D gene unclear. Germline CDR1 SGHRS, CDR2 YFSETQ. The CDR3 is 14 amino acids. Trimming pared 0 bases from V and 4 bases from J, leaving 11 bases between. In DNA form, the CDR3 reads TGCGCCAGCAGCTTGGACACAAACAATTACGAGCAGTACTTC. This encodes CASSLDTNNYEQYF.

V and J are TRBV30 and TRBJ2-1, with 10 nucleotides matching TRBD1. Germline values: CDR1 GTSNPN, CDR2 SVGIG (reference sequence). The CDR3 length is 15 residues. V shed 4 bases, J shed 8 bases, and the junction held 11 bases outside the gene matches. The CDR3 region is CAWIAPGQGFYEQFF. For the CDR3, the DNA is TGTGCCTGGATTGCACCGGGACAGGGGTTCTATGAGCAGTTCTTC.

The rearrangement uses TRBV5-8 and TRBJ2-3, with D possibly TRBD1 on 6 matching bases. This CDR3 contains 15 residues. V was cut by 4 bases and J by 0 bases, with 12 bases left in between. CDR1 and CDR2 from the germline V gene are SGHTS and YDEGEE. The CDR3 protein is CASSNRVGSTDTQYF. The CDR3, as DNA: TGTGCCAGCAGCAACAGGGTGGGGAGCACAGATACGCAGTATTTT.

The chain recombines TRBV12-1 with TRBJ2-1; the D call TRBD2 from the table was never checked on the DNA. TRBV12-1 is noted as a pseudogene. The CDR3 runs 16 residues. This CDR3 is CASIGTSGTIYNEQFF. CDR3 bases: TGTGCCAGCATAGGGACTAGCGGGACCATATACAATGAGCAGTTCTTC.

A single count supports this clone. V is TRBV7-9 and J is TRBJ2-2, with D maybe TRBD1 (6 bases). CDR1 SEHNR and CDR2 FQNEAQ come from the germline V gene (reference sequence). V gave up 3 bases and J gave up 3 bases, with 8 bases separating them. The CDR3 sequence is 14 residues long. As DNA, the CDR3 is TGTGCCAGCAGCTTGCAGGGGTACACCGGGGAGCTGTTTTTT. The encoded protein is CASSLQGYTGELFF.

This clone occurred a few times. The chain carries TRBV9 and TRBJ2-2; D gene ambiguous. This CDR3 is built from 15 residues. Trimming pared 6 bases from V and 5 bases from J, leaving 17 bases between. The germline CDR1 and CDR2 sequences are SGDLS and YYNGEE. CDR3 region: CASTLGGLPTGELFF. CDR3 nucleotide sequence: TGTGCCAGCACTCTAGGCGGTTTGCCTACCGGGGAGCTGTTTTTT.

This clone was found once. V gene TRBV5-1 combines with J gene TRBJ2-2; TRBD1 aligns across 8 bases. J was trimmed by 3 bases and V by 0 bases; bases with no gene match: 4. The CDR3 is 16 residues long. The germline CDR1 and CDR2 sequences are SGHRS and YFSETQ. Here the CDR3 DNA reads TGCGCCAGCAGCTTGGGAGACAGGGGAGACACCGGGGAGCTGTTTTTT. Translation: CASSLGDRGDTGELFF. Together with reference TRBV5-1 and TRBJ2-2, the CDR3 gives the full variable domain: KAGVTQTPRYLIKTRGQQVTLSCSPISGHRSVSWYQQTPGQGLQFLFEYFSETQRNKGNFPGRFSGRQFSNSRSEMNVSTLELGDSALYLCASSLGDRGDTGELFFGEGSRLTVL.

This chain links TRBV7-2 with TRBJ2-7; D possibly corresponds to TRBD2 (5 bases). Trimming pared 3 bases from V and 3 bases from J, leaving 15 bases between. CDR1 SGHTA and CDR2 FQGNSA come from the germline V gene. The CDR3 totals 15 residues. The DNA of the CDR3 is TGTGCCAGCAGCTTGGCTACGGACTCTATCTACGAGCAGTACGTC. Residues: CASSLATDSIYEQYV.

For the CDR3, the DNA is TGTGCCAGCAGTTCCACTAGCGGGGGGCCCGGCGGGGAGCTGTTTTTT. Its protein is CASSSTSGGPGGELFF. The genes are TRBV6-5 and TRBJ2-2; 12 nucleotides agree with TRBD2. Per germline, CDR1 MNHEY and CDR2 SVGAGI. V dropped 4 bases and J dropped 7; count of bases not matched to a gene: 7. The CDR3 is 16 residues long.

V gene TRBV21-1 combines with J gene TRBJ1-1; whether TRBD1, the table's D call, matches the DNA was not checked. TRBV21-1 has pseudogene status. The CDR3 is 14 amino acids. The CDR3 DNA is TGTGCCAGCCTCCGGGCCAACAGGGGCACTGAAGCTTTCTTT. Protein sequence: CASLRANRGTEAFF.

This chain uses TRBV29-1 with TRBJ1-2, with D maybe TRBD1 (5 bases). The CDR3 has 13 amino acids. The V and J ends lost 7 bases and 1 base respectively, with 13 bases between them. CDR1 and CDR2 (germline): SQVTM, ANQGSEA. The DNA for the CDR3 is TGCAGCGGGGGGGACGGACTTAACTATGGCTACACCTTC. Translating it yields CSGGDGLNYGYTF.